The source of this T cell receptor (beta chain) is a study of molecular identifiers for immune sequencing clone quantification. Previously described methods and listed TCR primers were used for bulk TCR libraries. MiXCR, run by TCRdb on the PCR reads, gives a single entry per CDR3 protein. This sample yields around 480,000 distinct CDR3 sequences, of which about a fifth are seen a single time; 0.7% to 0.95% belongs to the top ten. This clonotype came up many times. The V gene's germline CDR1 is SGHNT and CDR2 YYREEE (reference sequence). The CDR3 runs 17 residues. V lost 4 bases and J lost 5, with 19 bases in between.

This receptor was taken from a human donor in good health. Some libraries in this study had Jurkat cell RNA spiked in. The sample was naive CD8+ T cells from blood, with Jurkat cell RNA spiked in. The subset: FACS-sorted CD8+CD4-CCR7+CD45RA+ naive T cells. The chain employs TRBV5-4 and TRBJ1-6; D ambiguous. CDR3 sequence: CASSLIRSHDDNSPLHF. The DNA of the CDR3 is TGTGCCAGCAGCCTCATCAGGTCCCACGATGATAATTCACCCCTCCACTTT.